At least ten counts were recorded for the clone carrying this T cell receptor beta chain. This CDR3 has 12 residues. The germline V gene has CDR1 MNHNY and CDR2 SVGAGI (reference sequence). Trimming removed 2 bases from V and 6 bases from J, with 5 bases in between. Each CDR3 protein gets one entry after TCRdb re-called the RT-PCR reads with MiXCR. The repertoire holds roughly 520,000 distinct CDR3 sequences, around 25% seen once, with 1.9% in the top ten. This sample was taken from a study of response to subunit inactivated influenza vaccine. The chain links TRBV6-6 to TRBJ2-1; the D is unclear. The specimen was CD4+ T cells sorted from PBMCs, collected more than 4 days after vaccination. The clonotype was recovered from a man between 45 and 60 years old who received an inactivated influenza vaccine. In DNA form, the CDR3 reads TGTGCCAGCAGTTACCCCCTCAATGAGCAGTTCTTC. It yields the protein CASSYPLNEQFF.